This TCR beta chain derives from a study of T cells in Graves' hyperthyroidism and ophthalmopathy. Study summary: Upon initial diagnosis and before any treatment, peripheral blood was collected.

The CDR3 regions of TCR beta were amplified from RNA transcripts. The study used the HTBI primer set for a first-round RT-PCR of the TCR CDR3. Each CDR3 protein gets one entry after TCRdb re-called the multiplex PCR reads with MiXCR. The sample carries a few hundred thousand distinct CDR3 sequences, roughly 15% recorded once. This clonotype has just a few counts. With a much larger clone just one base away, this may be a read error. Germline V gives CDR1 SGHTA, CDR2 FQGNSA. V was clipped by 1 base and J by 10 bases, with 15 bases between them. The CDR3 extends over 14 amino acids. Used for diagnoses were clinical symptoms, serum thyroxine and TRAb, thyroid ultrasound and orbital computed tomography. Fresh peripheral blood, 10 ml, was the source of the PBMCs.

The receptor was isolated from a woman younger than 35 with Graves' ophthalmopathy. J is TRBJ2-3 and V is TRBV7-2; unclear D gene. The sample was blood. CDR3 in DNA: TGTGCCAGCAGCTTAGGGTCTAGAGGCGATGCGCAGTATTTT. This encodes CASSLGSRGDAQYF. Full variable domain (missing parts from reference TRBV7-2 and TRBJ2-3): GAGVSQSPSNKVTEKGKDVELRCDPISGHTALYWYRQSLGQGLEFLIYFQGNSAPDKSGLPSDRFSAERTGGSVSTLTIQRTQQEDSAVYLCASSLGSRGDAQYFGPGTRLTVL.